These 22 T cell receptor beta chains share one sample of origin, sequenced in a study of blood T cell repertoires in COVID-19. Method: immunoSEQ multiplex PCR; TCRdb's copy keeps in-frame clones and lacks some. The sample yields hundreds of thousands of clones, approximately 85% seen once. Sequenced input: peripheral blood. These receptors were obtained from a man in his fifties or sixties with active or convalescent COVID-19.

The CDR3 here is CASSSAGTAHEQYF. The CDR3, as DNA: TGTGCCAGCAGCTCGGCAGGGACAGCACACGAGCAGTACTTC. This sequence joins TRBV6-2 or TRBV6-3 and TRBJ2-7; 7 bases line up with TRBD1. Germline CDR1 reads MNHEY; CDR2 reads SVGEGT. V trimming: 6 bases; J trimming: 5 bases; junction bases outside the gene matches: 10. This CDR3 has 14 amino acids.

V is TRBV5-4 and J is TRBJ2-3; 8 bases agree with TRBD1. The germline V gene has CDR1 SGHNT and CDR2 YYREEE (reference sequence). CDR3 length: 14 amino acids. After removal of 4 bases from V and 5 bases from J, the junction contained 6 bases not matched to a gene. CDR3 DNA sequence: TGTGCCAGCAGCCCCGGACAGGGTGGAGATACGCAGTATTTT. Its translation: CASSPGQGGDTQYF. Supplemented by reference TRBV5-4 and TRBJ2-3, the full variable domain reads ETGVTQSPTHLIKTRGQQVTLRCSSQSGHNTVSWYQQALGQGPQFIFQYYREEENGRGNFPPRFSGLQFPNYSSELNVNALELDDSALYLCASSPGQGGDTQYFGPGTRLTVL.

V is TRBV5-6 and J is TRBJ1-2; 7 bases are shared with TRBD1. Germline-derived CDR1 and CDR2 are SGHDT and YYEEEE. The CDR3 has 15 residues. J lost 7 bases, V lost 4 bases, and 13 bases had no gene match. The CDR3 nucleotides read TGTGCCAGCAGCGGACAAGGGGGCGCCTTAAGTGGCTACACCTTC. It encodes CASSGQGGALSGYTF.

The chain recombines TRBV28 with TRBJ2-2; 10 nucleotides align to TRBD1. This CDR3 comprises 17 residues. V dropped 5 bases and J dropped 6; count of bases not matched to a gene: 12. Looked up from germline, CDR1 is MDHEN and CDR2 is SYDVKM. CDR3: CASSGERRDRGSGELFF. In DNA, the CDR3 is TGTGCCAGCAGTGGCGAACGCCGGGACAGGGGCTCCGGGGAGCTGTTTTTT.

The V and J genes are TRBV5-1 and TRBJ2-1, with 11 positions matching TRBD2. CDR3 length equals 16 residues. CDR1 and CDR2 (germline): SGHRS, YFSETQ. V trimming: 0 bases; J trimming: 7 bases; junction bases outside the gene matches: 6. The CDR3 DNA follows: TGCGCCAGCAGCTTGGGTCGTCTAGCGGGAGGTAATGAGCAGTTCTTC. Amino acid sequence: CASSLGRLAGGNEQFF.

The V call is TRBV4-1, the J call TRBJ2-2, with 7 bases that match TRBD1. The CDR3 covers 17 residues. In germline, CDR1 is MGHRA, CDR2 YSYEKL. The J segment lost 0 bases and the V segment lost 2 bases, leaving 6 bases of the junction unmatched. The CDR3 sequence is CASSQSPGTANTGELFF. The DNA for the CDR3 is TGCGCCAGCAGCCAAAGTCCCGGGACAGCGAACACCGGGGAGCTGTTTTTT.

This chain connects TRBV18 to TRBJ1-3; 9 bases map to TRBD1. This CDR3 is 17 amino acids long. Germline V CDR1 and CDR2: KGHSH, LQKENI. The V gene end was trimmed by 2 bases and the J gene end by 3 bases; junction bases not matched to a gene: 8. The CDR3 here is CASSPYQQGASGNTIYF. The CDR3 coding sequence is TGTGCCAGCTCACCATACCAACAGGGGGCGAGTGGAAACACCATATATTTT.

CDR3 amino acids: CASRKHRGSSYEQYF. CDR3 nucleotides: TGTGCCAGCAGGAAACACAGGGGAAGCTCCTACGAGCAGTACTTC. The chain uses TRBV6-5 and TRBJ2-7, with 7 bases matching TRBD1. The CDR3 contains 15 residues. V lost 6 bases and J lost 0; bases outside the gene matches: 8. The germline gives CDR1 MNHEY, CDR2 SVGAGI.

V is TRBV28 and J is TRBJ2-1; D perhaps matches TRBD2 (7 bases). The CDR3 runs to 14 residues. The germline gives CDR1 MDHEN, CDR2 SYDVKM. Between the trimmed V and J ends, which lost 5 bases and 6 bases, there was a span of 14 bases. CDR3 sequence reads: CASSRAGAGNEQFF. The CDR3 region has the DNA TGTGCCAGCAGTCGCGCGGGGGCAGGCAATGAGCAGTTCTTC.

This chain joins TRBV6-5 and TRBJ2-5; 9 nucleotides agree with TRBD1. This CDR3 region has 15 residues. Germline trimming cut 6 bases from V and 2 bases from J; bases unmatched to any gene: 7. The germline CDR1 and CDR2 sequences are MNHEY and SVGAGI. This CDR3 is CASRTGGVGQETQYF. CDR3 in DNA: TGTGCCAGCAGAACAGGGGGCGTCGGTCAAGAGACCCAGTACTTC.

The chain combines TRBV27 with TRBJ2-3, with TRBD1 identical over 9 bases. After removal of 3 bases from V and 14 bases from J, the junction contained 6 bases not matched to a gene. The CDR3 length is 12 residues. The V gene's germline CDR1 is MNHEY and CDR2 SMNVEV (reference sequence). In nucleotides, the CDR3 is TGTGCCAGCAGTTTGGGACAGGGCCGCCGGTATTTT. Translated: CASSLGQGRRYF.

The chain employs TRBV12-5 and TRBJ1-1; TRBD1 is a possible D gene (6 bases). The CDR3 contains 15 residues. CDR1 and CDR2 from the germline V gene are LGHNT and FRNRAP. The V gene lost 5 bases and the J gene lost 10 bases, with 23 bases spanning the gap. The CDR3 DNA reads TGTGCTAGTGGTCTACAGGGATCCGGCGGTTCTATAGCTTTCTTT. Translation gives CASGLQGSGGSIAFF.

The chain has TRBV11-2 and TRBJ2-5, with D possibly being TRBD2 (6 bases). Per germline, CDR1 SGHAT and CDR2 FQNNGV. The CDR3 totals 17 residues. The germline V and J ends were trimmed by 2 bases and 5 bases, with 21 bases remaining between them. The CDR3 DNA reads TGTGCCAGCAGCTTAAGGGGAAGGGCCTACGGGGGTGAGACCCAGTACTTC. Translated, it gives CASSLRGRAYGGETQYF.

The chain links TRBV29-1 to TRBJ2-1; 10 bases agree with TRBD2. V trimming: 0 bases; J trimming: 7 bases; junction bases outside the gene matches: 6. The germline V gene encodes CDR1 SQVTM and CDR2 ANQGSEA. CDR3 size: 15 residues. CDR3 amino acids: CSVEELAGVVNEQFF. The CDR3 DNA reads TGCAGCGTTGAAGAGCTAGCGGGAGTAGTAAATGAGCAGTTCTTC.

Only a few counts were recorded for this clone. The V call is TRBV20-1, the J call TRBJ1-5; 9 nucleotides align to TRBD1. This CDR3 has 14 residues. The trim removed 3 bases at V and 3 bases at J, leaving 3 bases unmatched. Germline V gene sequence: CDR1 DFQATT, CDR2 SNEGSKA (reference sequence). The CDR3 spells CSASRQGDNQPQHF. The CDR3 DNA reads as TGCAGTGCTAGTCGACAGGGGGACAATCAGCCCCAGCATTTT.

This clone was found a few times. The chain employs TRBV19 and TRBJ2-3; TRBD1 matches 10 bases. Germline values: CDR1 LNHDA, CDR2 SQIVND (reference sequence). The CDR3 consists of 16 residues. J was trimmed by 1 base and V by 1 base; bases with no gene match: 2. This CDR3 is CASSIGGTGGTDTQYF. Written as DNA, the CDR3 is TGTGCCAGTAGTATAGGCGGGACAGGGGGCACAGATACGCAGTATTTT.

The CDR3 region is CATSRDRRSNTEAFF. CDR3 bases: TGTGCCACCAGCAGAGATCGGCGGTCGAACACTGAAGCTTTCTTT. The genes are TRBV15 and TRBJ1-1; D not resolved. The CDR3 is 15 residues long. CDR1 and CDR2 (germline): LNHNV, YYDKDF (reference sequence). Trimming shortened V by 0 bases and J by 1 base, and 9 bases separated the two germline ends.

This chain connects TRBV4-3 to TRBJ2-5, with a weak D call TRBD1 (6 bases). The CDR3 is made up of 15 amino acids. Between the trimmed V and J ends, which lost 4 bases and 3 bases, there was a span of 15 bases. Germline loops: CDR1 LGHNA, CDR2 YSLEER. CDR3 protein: CASSLYVDRKETQYF. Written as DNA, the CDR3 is TGCGCCAGCAGCCTCTACGTGGACAGAAAAGAGACCCAGTACTTC.

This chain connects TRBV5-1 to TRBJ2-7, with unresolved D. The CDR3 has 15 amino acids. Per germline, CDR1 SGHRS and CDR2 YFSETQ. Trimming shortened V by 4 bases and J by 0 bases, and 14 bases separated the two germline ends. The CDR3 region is CASSQEESSSYEQYF. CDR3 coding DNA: TGCGCCAGCAGCCAAGAAGAAAGTAGCTCCTACGAGCAGTACTTC.

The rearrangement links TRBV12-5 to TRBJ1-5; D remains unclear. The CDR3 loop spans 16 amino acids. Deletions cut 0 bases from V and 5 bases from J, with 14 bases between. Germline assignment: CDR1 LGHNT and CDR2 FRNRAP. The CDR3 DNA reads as TGTGCTAGTGGTTTGGTAGAGGTCGGCTGGGATCAGCCCCAGCATTTT. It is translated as CASGLVEVGWDQPQHF.

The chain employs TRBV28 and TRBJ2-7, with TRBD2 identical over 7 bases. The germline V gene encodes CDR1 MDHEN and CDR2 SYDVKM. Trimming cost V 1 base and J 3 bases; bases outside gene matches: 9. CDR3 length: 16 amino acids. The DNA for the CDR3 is TGTGCCAGCAGTTTATATCGGGCGGGAGCGATCTACGAGCAGTACTTC. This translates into CASSLYRAGAIYEQYF.

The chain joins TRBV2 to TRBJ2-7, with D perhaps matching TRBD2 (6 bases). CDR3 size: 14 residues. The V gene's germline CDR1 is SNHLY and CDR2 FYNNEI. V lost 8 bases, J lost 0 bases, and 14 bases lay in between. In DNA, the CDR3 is TGTGCCAGCTCCCCCCGGGGGAGCTCCTACGAGCAGTACTTC. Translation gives CASSPRGSSYEQYF. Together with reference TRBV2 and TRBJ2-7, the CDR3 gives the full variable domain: EPEVTQTPSHQVTQMGQEVILRCVPISNHLYFYWYRQILGQKVEFLVSFYNNEISEKSEIFDDQFSVERPDGSNFTLKIRSTKLEDSAMYFCASSPRGSSYEQYFGPGTRLTVT.